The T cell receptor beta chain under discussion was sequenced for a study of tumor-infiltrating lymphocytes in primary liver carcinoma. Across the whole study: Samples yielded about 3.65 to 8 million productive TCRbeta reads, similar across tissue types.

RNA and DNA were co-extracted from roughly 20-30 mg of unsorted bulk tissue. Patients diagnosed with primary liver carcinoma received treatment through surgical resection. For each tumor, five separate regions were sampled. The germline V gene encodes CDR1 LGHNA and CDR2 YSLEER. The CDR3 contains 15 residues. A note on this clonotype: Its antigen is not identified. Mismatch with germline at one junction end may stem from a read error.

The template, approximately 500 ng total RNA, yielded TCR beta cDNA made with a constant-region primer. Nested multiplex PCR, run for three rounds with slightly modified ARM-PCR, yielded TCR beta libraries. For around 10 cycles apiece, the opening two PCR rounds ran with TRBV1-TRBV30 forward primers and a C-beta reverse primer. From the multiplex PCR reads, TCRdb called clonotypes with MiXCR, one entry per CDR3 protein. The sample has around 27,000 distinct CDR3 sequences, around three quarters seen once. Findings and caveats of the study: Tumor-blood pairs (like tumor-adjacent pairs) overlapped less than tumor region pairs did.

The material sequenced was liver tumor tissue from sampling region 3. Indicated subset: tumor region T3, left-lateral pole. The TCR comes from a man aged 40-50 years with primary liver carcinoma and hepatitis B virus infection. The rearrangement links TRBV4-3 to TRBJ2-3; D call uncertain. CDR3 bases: TGCGCTAGCAGCCAAGGAGTCGTCTTAGCATATACACAGTATTTT. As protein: CASSQGVVLAYTQYF.